This paragraph covers one T cell receptor beta chain sequence. The data stem from a study of OX40 agonist ivuxolimab in advanced cancers. Germline V lookup: CDR1 DFQATT, CDR2 SNEGSKA (reference sequence). V was shortened by 3 bases and J by 6 bases, with 6 bases between the two germline ends. CDR3 length: 11 residues. Method: immunoSEQ multiplex PCR; TCRdb's copy keeps in-frame clones and lacks some. The data contain roughly 80,000 clones, 83% of them singletons. The sample consisted of CD4+ or CD8+ T cells sorted from blood, taken in a trial of the OX40 agonist ivuxolimab. The chain is built from TRBV20-1 and TRBJ2-1; D not certain. The receptor's source is an adult with an advanced solid tumor such as melanoma, head and neck, liver or kidney cancer. The CDR3 DNA reads TGCAGTGCTAGGGGGTTCAATGAGCAGTTCTTC. This translates into CSARGFNEQFF.